This section outlines one T cell receptor (beta chain) sequence together with its context. The trim removed 11 bases at V and 0 bases at J, leaving 7 bases unmatched. Germline loops: CDR1 MNHEY, CDR2 SVGAGI. The CDR3 has 14 amino acids. This entry belongs to a study of blood T cell repertoires in COVID-19. Overall study context: Sites across the United States, Italy and Spain contributed samples from acute and convalescent COVID-19.

Per the authors' pipeline: Reference gene primer amplification gave estimated nucleated cell counts. Here immunoSEQ multiplex PCR was the method, and the copy in TCRdb shows in-frame clones only, minus some. The V and J calls and clone size come from that table; D and trimming were worked out from the DNA. Seen here are approximately 170,000 clones, roughly nine tenths observed once, and the top ten hold 1.5% to 2%. Sequenced sample: peripheral blood. The source is a man between 18 and 35 years old who had recovered from COVID-19. The gene calls are TRBV6-5 and TRBJ2-1; the match to TRBD1 covers 7 bases. CDR3 nucleotide sequence: TGTGCCGGCCGACAGGGTAGCTCCTACAATGAGCAGTTCTTC. Protein: CAGRQGSSYNEQFF.